This entry lists 24 T cell receptor beta chains sequenced from one sample in a study of cytomegalovirus exposure and HLA in healthy donors. PCR involved 60 Vbeta and 13 Jbeta primers. Method: immunoSEQ multiplex PCR; TCRdb's copy keeps in-frame clones and lacks some. The sample has 90,000 to 120,000 clones, around 83% seen once; the top ten hold less than 1.5%. Sample: PBMCs. The receptors were sampled from a woman aged 18-29 years in good health and CMV-seronegative.

The rearrangement links TRBV5-6 to TRBJ2-7; 9 bases agree with TRBD2. The J segment lost 0 bases and the V segment lost 3 bases, leaving 10 bases of the junction unmatched. The CDR3 runs 17 residues. Germline CDR1 reads SGHDT; CDR2 reads YYEEEE. In DNA, the CDR3 is TGTGCCAGCAGCTGGGGGGGTAGCGGGAGCCTCTCCTACGAGCAGTACTTC. This gives the protein CASSWGGSGSLSYEQYF.

This clone was observed a handful of times. The chain uses TRBV29-1 and TRBJ1-1, with 7 positions matching TRBD1. Germline lookup yields CDR1 SQVTM and CDR2 ANQGSEA. CDR3 length equals 14 residues. J lost 3 bases, V lost 7 bases, and 11 bases had no gene match. The CDR3 sequence: CSAFKQGYHTEAFF. The CDR3 DNA is TGCAGCGCCTTCAAACAGGGGTATCACACTGAAGCTTTCTTT.

This clone has only a few counts. The chain carries TRBV7-9 and TRBJ1-4; a weak D match, TRBD1 (5 bases). The V end lost 2 bases, the J end lost 13 bases, and 8 bases lay between the germline ends. CDR1 is SEHNR and CDR2 is FQNEAQ in the germline V gene (reference sequence). This CDR3 is built from 11 residues. DNA for the CDR3: TGTGCCAGCAGCTTACAGGGAGGACTGTTTTTT. Translating it yields CASSLQGGLFF.

V is TRBV20-1 and J is TRBJ1-1; TRBD1 might be the D (6 bases). With 3 bases removed from V and 8 bases from J, the gap between germline ends came to 7 bases. Germline V gene sequence: CDR1 DFQATT, CDR2 SNEGSKA (reference sequence). This CDR3 contains 10 residues. The CDR3 coding sequence is TGCAGTGCTAGCAGGGGAGAAGCTTTCTTT. Translated, it gives CSASRGEAFF.

The CDR3 region has the DNA TGCGCCAGCAGCCCGTCCGGACTGGGGGATACGCAGTATTTT. This translates into CASSPSGLGDTQYF. This chain connects TRBV5-1 to TRBJ2-3; tentatively, D is TRBD2 (5 bases). Looked up from germline, CDR1 is SGHRS and CDR2 is YFSETQ. The CDR3 spans 14 residues. The germline V and J ends were trimmed by 4 bases and 6 bases, with 15 bases remaining between them. Drawing the rest from reference TRBV5-1 and TRBJ2-3, the complete variable domain is KAGVTQTPRYLIKTRGQQVTLSCSPISGHRSVSWYQQTPGQGLQFLFEYFSETQRNKGNFPGRFSGRQFSNSRSEMNVSTLELGDSALYLCASSPSGLGDTQYFGPGTRLTVL.

The V and J genes are TRBV27 and TRBJ1-5, with TRBD1 as a possible D gene (5 bases). The V end lost 3 bases, the J end lost 4 bases, and 10 bases lay between the germline ends. CDR1 and CDR2 from the germline V gene are MNHEY and SMNVEV (reference sequence). CDR3 length equals 14 residues. In nucleotides, the CDR3 is TGTGCCAGCAGTTTTTGGGGGGAAAATCAGCCCCAGCATTTT. This codes for CASSFWGENQPQHF.

J is TRBJ1-2 and V is TRBV4-3, with 11 bases that match TRBD1. In germline, CDR1 is LGHNA, CDR2 YSLEER. Losses at the gene ends were 0 bases for V and 8 bases for J; bases not matched to a gene: 14. The CDR3 is made up of 18 amino acids. Written as DNA, the CDR3 is TGCGCCAGCAGCCAAGATGGAAGGTGGGCGGACAGGGGGCAAGGCTACACCTTC. Protein sequence: CASSQDGRWADRGQGYTF.

The chain carries TRBV9 and TRBJ2-2; 8 positions agree with TRBD2. V lost 4 bases, J lost 0 bases, and 5 bases stayed unmatched. The CDR3 is 16 residues long. The germline gives CDR1 SGDLS, CDR2 YYNGEE. CDR3 in amino acids: CASSPRGGSNTGELFF. The DNA for the CDR3 is TGTGCCAGCAGCCCCCGGGGGGGATCGAACACCGGGGAGCTGTTTTTT. The full variable domain, in which reference TRBV9 and TRBJ2-2 provide the parts outside the CDR3, is DSGVTQTPKHLITATGQRVTLRCSPRSGDLSVYWYQQSLDQGLQFLIQYYNGEERAKGNILERFSAQQFPDLHSELNLSSLELGDSALYFCASSPRGGSNTGELFFGEGSRLTVL.

The gene calls are TRBV5-1 and TRBJ2-3; D perhaps matches TRBD2 (5 bases). Trimming removed 1 base from V and 5 bases from J, with 20 bases in between. The V gene's germline CDR1 is SGHRS and CDR2 YFSETQ. This CDR3 is 17 amino acids long. This CDR3 reads CASSLLAGFGELDTQYF. The CDR3 nucleotides are TGCGCCAGCAGCTTGTTGGCGGGTTTCGGGGAGTTAGATACGCAGTATTTT.

This clone was seen just once. The chain employs TRBV5-1 and TRBJ2-5; D remains ambiguous. Germline CDR1 reads SGHRS; CDR2 reads YFSETQ. V gave up 2 bases and J gave up 5 bases, with 7 bases separating them. This CDR3 is built from 12 residues. DNA of the CDR3: TGCGCCAGCAGCTTTTCGTCGGAGACCCAGTACTTC. Encoded protein: CASSFSSETQYF.

V gene TRBV11-3 combines with J gene TRBJ2-3, with 9 bases matching TRBD2. With 8 bases clipped from V and 0 bases from J, the junction kept 3 bases outside the gene matches. The CDR3 spans 14 residues. CDR1 is SGHNT and CDR2 is YENEEA in the germline V gene. The CDR3 protein is CASGSGGSTDTQYF. The DNA of the CDR3 is TGTGCCAGCGGAAGCGGGGGGAGCACAGATACGCAGTATTTT.

The CDR3 DNA is TGTGCCAGCAGTCGCCCAGGGGGTTCTTCCTACGAGCAGTACTTC. The encoded protein is CASSRPGGSSYEQYF. V and J are TRBV6-1 and TRBJ2-7; 7 bases fit TRBD1. The V and J ends lost 5 bases and 1 base, in that order; junction bases with no gene match: 8. Germline assignment: CDR1 MNHNS and CDR2 SASEGT. The CDR3 runs to 15 residues.

V gene TRBV7-8 combines with J gene TRBJ1-1, with a weak D call TRBD1 (5 bases). The CDR3 sequence is 20 residues long. Germline V gene sequence: CDR1 SGHVS, CDR2 FQNEAQ. V gave up 4 bases and J gave up 0 bases, with 27 bases separating them. Here the CDR3 DNA reads TGTGCCAGCAGCTCCGAGAGGCGGGCGGGGTCTTGGGGGATGAACACTGAAGCTTTCTTT. Its translation is CASSSERRAGSWGMNTEAFF.

This chain connects TRBV4-3 to TRBJ1-3; no clear D gene. V was cut by 1 base and J by 8 bases, with 12 bases left in between. This CDR3 is built from 14 residues. Per germline, CDR1 LGHNA and CDR2 YSLEER. DNA of the CDR3: TGCGCCAGCAGCCAAGTTATAATGCCAGACACCATATATTTT. Translating it yields CASSQVIMPDTIYF.

V usage is TRBV10-3 and J usage is TRBJ2-3, with 7 bases lining up with TRBD1. Germline CDR1 reads ENHRY; CDR2 reads SYGVKD. The CDR3 has 14 amino acids. V gave up 6 bases and J gave up 9 bases; unmatched junction bases: 12. CDR3 sequence: CAIRQRWAQGTQYF. CDR3 nucleotide sequence: TGTGCCATCAGACAGCGTTGGGCACAGGGGACGCAGTATTTT.

This clone was observed once. The chain combines TRBV28 with TRBJ2-1, with TRBD2 identical over 8 bases. In germline, CDR1 is MDHEN, CDR2 SYDVKM. Losses at the gene ends were 8 bases for V and 0 bases for J; bases not matched to a gene: 9. There are 16 residues in the CDR3. The CDR3 DNA sequence: TGTGCCAGCCCCCCTAGCGGGCGTAGCTCCTACAATGAGCAGTTCTTC. This encodes CASPPSGRSSYNEQFF.

The chain recombines TRBV10-2 with TRBJ2-5; D might be TRBD2 (6 bases). Germline V gene data show CDR1 as WSHSY and CDR2 as SAAADI. Trimming pared 2 bases from V and 7 bases from J, leaving 17 bases between. There are 15 residues in the CDR3. For the CDR3, the DNA is TGCGCCAGCAGTGAGGGGACTGGGCTGGAGGGGACCCAGTACTTC. Protein: CASSEGTGLEGTQYF.

CDR3: CASSPGQSGTQYF. CDR3 in DNA: TGTGCCAGCTCACCGGGACAGTCGGGGACCCAGTACTTC. The rearrangement uses TRBV18 and TRBJ2-5; 7 nucleotides line up with TRBD1. Germline V lookup: CDR1 KGHSH, CDR2 LQKENI. V lost 3 bases to trimming and J lost 7 bases; unmatched junction nucleotides: 5. The CDR3 length is 13 residues.

The gene calls are TRBV7-9 and TRBJ2-7; no clear D gene. V was pared by 0 bases and J by 7 bases, with 10 bases between. The germline CDR1 and CDR2 sequences are SEHNR and FQNEAQ (reference sequence). The CDR3 runs 13 residues. CDR3 coding DNA: TGTGCCAGCAGCTTAGCCTCTCTACGGGAGCAGTACTTC. This translates into CASSLASLREQYF.

CDR3 protein: CASGPDRGDMNTEAFF. CDR3 nucleotide sequence: TGTGCTAGTGGTCCAGACAGGGGAGACATGAACACTGAAGCTTTCTTT. The gene calls are TRBV12-5 and TRBJ1-1; TRBD1 matches at 8 bases. Trimming removed 5 bases from V and 0 bases from J; junction bases left unmatched: 8. The CDR3 consists of 16 residues. Germline values: CDR1 LGHNT, CDR2 FRNRAP.

As concerns this clone: The sample carries other DNA sequences with the same CDR3. The chain is built from TRBV7-2 and TRBJ2-7, with TRBD2 identical over 14 bases. This CDR3 contains 19 residues. Germline CDR1 reads SGHTA; CDR2 reads FQGNSA. Germline trimming cut 5 bases from V and 6 bases from J; bases unmatched to any gene: 18. CDR3 nucleotide sequence: TGTGCCAGCAGCCAAATATCCAGTAGGACTAGCGGGAGGAGGTTCGAGCAGTACTTC. This gives the protein CASSQISSRTSGRRFEQYF.

The V and J genes are TRBV5-5 and TRBJ1-2, with D perhaps TRBD1 (5 bases). Germline CDR1 SGHKS, CDR2 YYEKEE (reference sequence). The ends were cut back, 0 bases at V and 8 bases at J, with 20 bases in the middle. The CDR3 length is 16 residues. CDR3 DNA sequence: TGTGCCAGCAGCTTGGTACCGACAGAGCTCTTCACCGGCTACACCTTC. Translated: CASSLVPTELFTGYTF.

In its sample, this clone was seen once. The chain employs TRBV28 and TRBJ2-1; D remains unclear. With 11 bases removed from V and 0 bases from J, the gap between germline ends came to 11 bases. This CDR3 spans 13 amino acids. CDR1 and CDR2 (germline): MDHEN, SYDVKM. CDR3 sequence (DNA): TGTGCCGGCAAGAGGAGCTCCTACAATGAGCAGTTCTTC. This codes for CAGKRSSYNEQFF.

This clone was observed a handful of times. The chain is built from TRBV11-2 and TRBJ2-7; 7 positions match TRBD2. V gave up 1 base and J gave up 1 base; unmatched junction bases: 4. This CDR3 spans 15 amino acids. Germline V gene sequence: CDR1 SGHAT, CDR2 FQNNGV. The CDR3 spells CASSLVFGGSYEQYF. The CDR3 DNA follows: TGTGCCAGCAGCTTAGTGTTCGGGGGGTCCTACGAGCAGTACTTC.